Shown below are 7 T cell receptor beta chains from a single sample sequenced in a study of T cells in localized non-small cell lung cancer. TCRdb's copy holds only in-frame clones and misses some; the assay was immunoSEQ multiplex PCR. Of nearly 35,000 clones listed, 75% to 95% are singletons. Source: peripheral blood mononuclear cells, taken before any cancer treatment. These receptors were taken from a female donor at least 60 years old with stage II lung adenocarcinoma.

This clone was seen only once. The chain recombines TRBV11-2 with TRBJ1-1; 8 bases are shared with TRBD1. The length of the CDR3 is 14 residues. The trim removed 5 bases at V and 4 bases at J, leaving 6 bases unmatched. The V gene's germline CDR1 is SGHAT and CDR2 FQNNGV. The DNA for the CDR3 is TGTGCCAGCAGCCCTGCTACAGGGGGCACTGAAGCTTTCTTT. It yields the protein CASSPATGGTEAFF.

The chain joins TRBV15 to TRBJ1-2; TRBD1 matches 7 bases. The trim removed 1 base at V and 5 bases at J, leaving 7 bases unmatched. The CDR3 is 15 residues long. Per germline, CDR1 LNHNV and CDR2 YYDKDF (reference sequence). The CDR3 here is CATSRADTGEYGYTF. The CDR3 nucleotides are TGTGCCACCAGCAGAGCCGACACAGGGGAGTATGGCTACACCTTC.

V is TRBV15 and J is TRBJ1-1; no clear D gene. This CDR3 is 17 amino acids long. V lost 0 bases, J lost 3 bases, and 17 bases lay in between. CDR1 and CDR2 (germline): LNHNV, YYDKDF (reference sequence). The CDR3 reads CATSRDLGPWADTEAFF. As DNA, the CDR3 is TGTGCCACCAGCAGAGATCTTGGCCCTTGGGCGGACACTGAAGCTTTCTTT.

The CDR3 reads CASSLGDFNYGYTF. The CDR3 coding sequence is TGTGCCAGCAGCTTAGGTGACTTTAACTATGGCTACACCTTC. This chain joins TRBV7-2 and TRBJ1-2; no definite D call. With 1 base removed from V and 1 base from J, the gap between germline ends came to 7 bases. The CDR3 covers 14 residues. In germline, CDR1 is SGHTA, CDR2 FQGNSA.

This chain joins TRBV7-9 and TRBJ1-2, with 9 nucleotides matching TRBD1. Germline CDR1 reads SEHNR; CDR2 reads FQNEAQ (reference sequence). V dropped 5 bases and J dropped 4; count of bases not matched to a gene: 11. The CDR3 contains 16 residues. CDR3 sequence (DNA): TGTGCCAGCAGCCCCGGGACAGGGAATCCTGGCTATGGCTACACCTTC. Translating gives CASSPGTGNPGYGYTF.

This clone was counted only a few times. The chain has TRBV2 and TRBJ1-1, with a weak D call TRBD1 (5 bases). V lost 7 bases and J 3 bases, leaving 15 bases between the germline ends. The length of the CDR3 is 14 residues. The germline CDR1 and CDR2 sequences are SNHLY and FYNNEI. DNA of the CDR3: TGTGCCAGCACCCCGAACCTAGGGGACACTGAAGCTTTCTTT. Amino acid sequence: CASTPNLGDTEAFF. Looking up the rest from reference TRBV2 and TRBJ1-1 gives the full variable domain: EPEVTQTPSHQVTQMGQEVILRCVPISNHLYFYWYRQILGQKVEFLVSFYNNEISEKSEIFDDQFSVERPDGSNFTLKIRSTKLEDSAMYFCASTPNLGDTEAFFGQGTRLTVV.

CDR3 loop: CASSVSPTGNYGYTF. CDR3 in DNA: TGTGCCAGCAGCGTATCCCCGACAGGGAACTATGGCTACACCTTC. This chain joins TRBV9 and TRBJ1-2, with TRBD1 matching 7 bases. J was trimmed by 2 bases and V by 1 base; bases with no gene match: 5. The CDR3 sequence is 15 residues long. Germline CDR1 is SGDLS and CDR2 is YYNGEE.